This T cell receptor (beta chain) was retrieved from a study of T cell changes during pregnancy in multiple sclerosis. This table comes from immunoSEQ multiplex PCR, and its TCRdb copy is limited to in-frame clones, with some not included. The table includes 20,000 to 25,000 clones, about 82% detected once. This clone showed up just once. V shed 7 bases, J shed 2 bases, and the junction held 7 bases outside the gene matches. The CDR3 sequence is 16 residues long. The germline V gene has CDR1 MNHNY and CDR2 SVGAGI (reference sequence). Sequencing was performed on CD8+ T cells from peripheral blood mononuclear cells, taken in the first trimester of pregnancy. This chain connects TRBV6-6 to TRBJ2-5, with TRBD2 matching over 13 bases. The source is a female donor in good health, enrolled as a control in a pregnancy study. CDR3 in amino acids: CASNFWGLAGQETQYF. DNA for the CDR3: TGTGCCAGCAATTTTTGGGGACTAGCGGGGCAAGAGACCCAGTACTTC.